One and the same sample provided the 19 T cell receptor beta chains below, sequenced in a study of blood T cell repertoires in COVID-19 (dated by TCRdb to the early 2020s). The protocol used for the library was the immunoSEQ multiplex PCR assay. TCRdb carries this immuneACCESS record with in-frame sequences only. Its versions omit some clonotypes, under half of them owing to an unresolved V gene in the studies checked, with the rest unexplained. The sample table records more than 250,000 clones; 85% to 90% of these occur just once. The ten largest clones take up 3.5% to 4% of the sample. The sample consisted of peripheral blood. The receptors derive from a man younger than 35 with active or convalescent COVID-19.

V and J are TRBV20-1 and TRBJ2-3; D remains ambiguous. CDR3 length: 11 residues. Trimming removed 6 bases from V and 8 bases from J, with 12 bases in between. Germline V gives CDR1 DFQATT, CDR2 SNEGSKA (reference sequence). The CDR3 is CSATAVGTQYF. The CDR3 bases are TGCAGTGCCACGGCGGTAGGTACGCAGTATTTT.

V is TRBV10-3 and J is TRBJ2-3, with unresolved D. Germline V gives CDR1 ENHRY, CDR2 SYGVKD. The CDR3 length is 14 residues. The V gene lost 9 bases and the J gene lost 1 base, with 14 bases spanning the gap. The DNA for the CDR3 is TGTGCCATGGGCCCTGCGTGGGGCACAGATACGCAGTATTTT. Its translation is CAMGPAWGTDTQYF.

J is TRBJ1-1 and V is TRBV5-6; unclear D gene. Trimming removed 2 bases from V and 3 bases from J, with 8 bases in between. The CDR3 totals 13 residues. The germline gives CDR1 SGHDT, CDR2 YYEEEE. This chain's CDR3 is CASSFAGDTEAFF. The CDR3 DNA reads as TGTGCCAGCAGCTTTGCAGGTGACACTGAAGCTTTCTTT.

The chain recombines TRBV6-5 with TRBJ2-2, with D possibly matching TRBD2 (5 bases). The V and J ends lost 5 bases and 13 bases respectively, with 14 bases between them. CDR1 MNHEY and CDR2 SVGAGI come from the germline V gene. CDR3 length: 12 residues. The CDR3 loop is CASSPRGEGLFF. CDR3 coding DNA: TGTGCCAGCAGTCCCCGGGGAGAGGGGCTGTTTTTT.

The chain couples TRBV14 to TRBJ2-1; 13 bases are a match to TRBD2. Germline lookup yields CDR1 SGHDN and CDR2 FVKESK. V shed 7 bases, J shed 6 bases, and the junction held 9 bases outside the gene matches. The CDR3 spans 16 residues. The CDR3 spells CASNLVGTSGINEQFF. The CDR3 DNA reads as TGTGCCAGCAACTTAGTCGGGACTAGCGGGATCAATGAGCAGTTCTTC.

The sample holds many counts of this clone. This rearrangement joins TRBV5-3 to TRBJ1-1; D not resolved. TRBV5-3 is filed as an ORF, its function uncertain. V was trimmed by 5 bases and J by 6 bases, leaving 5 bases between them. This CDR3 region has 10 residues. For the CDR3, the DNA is TGTGCCAGAAGAACAGCTGAAGCTTTCTTT. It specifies CARRTAEAFF.

CDR3: CASSLQGQGGPEAFF. The DNA of the CDR3 is TGTGCCAGCAGCCTTCAGGGACAGGGAGGCCCTGAAGCTTTCTTT. The chain joins TRBV4-2 to TRBJ1-1; 9 bases are shared with TRBD1. Germline V gene sequence: CDR1 LGHNA, CDR2 YNFKEQ. The CDR3 loop spans 15 amino acids. V gave up 4 bases and J gave up 6 bases; unmatched junction bases: 9.

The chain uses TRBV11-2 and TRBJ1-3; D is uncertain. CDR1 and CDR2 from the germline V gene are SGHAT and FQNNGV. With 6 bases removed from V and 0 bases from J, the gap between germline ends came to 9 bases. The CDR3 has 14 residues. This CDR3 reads CASSPLSSGNTIYF. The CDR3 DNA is TGTGCCAGCAGTCCCCTGAGCTCTGGAAACACCATATATTTT.

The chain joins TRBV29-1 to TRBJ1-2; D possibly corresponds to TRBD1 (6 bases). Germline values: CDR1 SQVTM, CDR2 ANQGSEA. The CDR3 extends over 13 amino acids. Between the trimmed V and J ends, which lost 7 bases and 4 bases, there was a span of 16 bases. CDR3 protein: CSAEGGPIYGYTF. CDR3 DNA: TGCAGCGCCGAGGGGGGGCCCATCTATGGCTACACCTTC.

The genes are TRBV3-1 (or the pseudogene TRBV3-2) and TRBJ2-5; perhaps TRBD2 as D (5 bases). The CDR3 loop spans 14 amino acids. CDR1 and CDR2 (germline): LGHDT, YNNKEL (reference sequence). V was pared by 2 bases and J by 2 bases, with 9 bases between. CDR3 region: CASSQRGLQETQYF. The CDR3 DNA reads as TGTGCCAGCAGCCAACGCGGGCTTCAAGAGACCCAGTACTTC.

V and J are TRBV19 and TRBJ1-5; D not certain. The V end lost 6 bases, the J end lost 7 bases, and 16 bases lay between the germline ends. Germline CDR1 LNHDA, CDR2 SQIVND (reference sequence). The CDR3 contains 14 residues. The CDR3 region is CASRPPRREQPQHF. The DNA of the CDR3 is TGTGCCAGTAGGCCCCCCAGGCGGGAGCAGCCCCAGCATTTT.

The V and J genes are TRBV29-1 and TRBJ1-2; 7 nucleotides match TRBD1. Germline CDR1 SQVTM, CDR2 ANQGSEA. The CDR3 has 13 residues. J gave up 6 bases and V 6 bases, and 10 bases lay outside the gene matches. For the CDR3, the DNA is TGCAGCGTCGGAAATAACAGGGGTCATGGCTACACCTTC. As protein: CSVGNNRGHGYTF.

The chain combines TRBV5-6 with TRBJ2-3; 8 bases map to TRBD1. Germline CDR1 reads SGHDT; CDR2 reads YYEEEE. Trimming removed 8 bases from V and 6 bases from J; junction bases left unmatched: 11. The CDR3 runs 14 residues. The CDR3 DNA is TGTGCCAGTTCCCGACAGGGGAGGCGGGATACGCAGTATTTT. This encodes CASSRQGRRDTQYF. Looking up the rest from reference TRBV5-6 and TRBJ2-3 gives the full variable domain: DAGVTQSPTHLIKTRGQQVTLRCSPKSGHDTVSWYQQALGQGPQFIFQYYEEEERQRGNFPDRFSGHQFPNYSSELNVNALLLGDSALYLCASSRQGRRDTQYFGPGTRLTVL.

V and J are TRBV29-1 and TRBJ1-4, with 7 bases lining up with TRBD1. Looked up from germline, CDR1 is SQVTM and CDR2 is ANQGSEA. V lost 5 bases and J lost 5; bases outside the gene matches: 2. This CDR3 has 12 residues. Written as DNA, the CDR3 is TGCAGCGTTCGGACAGGCAATGAAAAACTGTTTTTT. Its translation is CSVRTGNEKLFF.

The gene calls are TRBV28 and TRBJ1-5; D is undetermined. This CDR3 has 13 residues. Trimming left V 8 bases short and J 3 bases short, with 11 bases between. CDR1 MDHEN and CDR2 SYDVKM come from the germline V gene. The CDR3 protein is CASFGGNNQPQHF. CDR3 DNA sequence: TGTGCCAGCTTTGGCGGGAACAATCAGCCCCAGCATTTT.

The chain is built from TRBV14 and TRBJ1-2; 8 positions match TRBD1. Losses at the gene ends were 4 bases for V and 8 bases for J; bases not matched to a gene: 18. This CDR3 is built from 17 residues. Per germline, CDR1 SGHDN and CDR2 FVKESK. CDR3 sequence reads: CASSRQILDREVSGYTF. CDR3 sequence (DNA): TGTGCCAGCAGCCGACAAATCCTGGACAGGGAGGTTTCCGGCTACACCTTC.

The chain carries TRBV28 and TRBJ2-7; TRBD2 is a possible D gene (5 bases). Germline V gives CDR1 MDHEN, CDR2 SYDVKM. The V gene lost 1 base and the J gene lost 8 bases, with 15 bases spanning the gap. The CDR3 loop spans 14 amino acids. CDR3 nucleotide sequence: TGTGCCAGCAGTTTATTTGCGGGCCCCTTGAAGCAGTACTTC. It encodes CASSLFAGPLKQYF.

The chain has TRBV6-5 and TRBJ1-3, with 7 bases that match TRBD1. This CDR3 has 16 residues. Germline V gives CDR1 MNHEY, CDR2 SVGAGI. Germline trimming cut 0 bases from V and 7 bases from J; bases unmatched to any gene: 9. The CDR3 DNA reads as TGTGCCAGCAGTTACTCGGGACAGTCTGCTCGGAACACCATATATTTT. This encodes CASSYSGQSARNTIYF.

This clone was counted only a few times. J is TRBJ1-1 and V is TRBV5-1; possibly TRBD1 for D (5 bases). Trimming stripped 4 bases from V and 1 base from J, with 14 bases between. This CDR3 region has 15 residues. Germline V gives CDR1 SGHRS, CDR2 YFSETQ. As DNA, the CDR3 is TGCGCCAGCAGCACCGGACGGACACCGAACACTGAAGCTTTCTTT. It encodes CASSTGRTPNTEAFF.